A single sample is the source of the 29 T cell receptor beta chains below, sequenced in a study of T cell responses to AZD1222 COVID-19 vaccine (dated by TCRdb to about 2021). Receptors were amplified or captured by the immunoSEQ multiplex PCR assay. TCRdb retrieved this table from immuneACCESS and kept in-frame rearrangements only. Not all clones are present; in checked studies, unresolved V genes account for under half, and no reason is known for the remainder. The sample contains some 89,000 clones, 88% of them found a single time. Of the sample, around 4.5% falls within the top ten clones. This specimen's time point label, per the study, means: baseline before first vaccination. Per the publication, the treatment or condition label means: meningococcal conjugate vaccine given as trial control. Sequenced material: peripheral blood, taken on day 0 of MenACWY control vaccination. These TCRs come from an adult in good health.

A remark on this clone: The junction does not match germline at one end; this may be a read error. The gene calls are TRBV2 and TRBJ1-1; D perhaps matches TRBD1 (5 bases). The CDR3 covers 13 residues. The germline V gene encodes CDR1 SNHLY and CDR2 FYNNEI. Here the CDR3 DNA reads TGTGCCAGCAGTCCCGGGGGAAACAGTGAAGCTTTCTTT. Amino acids: CASSPGGNSEAFF.

The rearrangement joins TRBV10-1 to TRBJ1-5; the D gene is possibly TRBD1 (5 bases). With 3 bases removed from V and 3 bases from J, the gap between germline ends came to 15 bases. The CDR3 runs to 16 residues. Germline CDR1 WNHNN, CDR2 SYGVQD (reference sequence). The CDR3 DNA sequence: TGCGCCAGCAGTGACCGGCAGGGACCTAACAATCAGCCCCAGCATTTT. It yields the protein CASSDRQGPNNQPQHF.

Of note for this clone: The same CDR3 also results from other DNA sequences found in this sample. The CDR3, as DNA: TGTGCCAGCAGGGAACGGGACCTCAATAATGAAAAACTGTTTTTT. Its translation: CASRERDLNNEKLFF. V gene TRBV5-5 combines with J gene TRBJ1-4; the D gene is possibly TRBD1 (5 bases). CDR3 size: 15 residues. Trimming removed 5 bases at V and 4 bases at J, with 15 bases between. CDR1 and CDR2 (germline): SGHKS, YYEKEE (reference sequence).

This chain joins TRBV4-2 and TRBJ1-6, with TRBD1 identical over 10 bases. CDR1 is LGHNA and CDR2 is YNFKEQ in the germline V gene. The CDR3 covers 17 residues. V lost 1 base to trimming and J lost 9 bases; unmatched junction nucleotides: 9. The DNA of the CDR3 is TGTGCCAGCAGCCAAGGCTTCGGACAGGGGGTTGCTTCACCCCTCCACTTT. Its protein is CASSQGFGQGVASPLHF.

The rearrangement joins TRBV7-2 to TRBJ2-3; TRBD2 might be the D (5 bases). Germline lookup yields CDR1 SGHTA and CDR2 FQGNSA. The V end lost 1 base, the J end lost 0 bases, and 11 bases lay between the germline ends. The CDR3 is 16 residues long. The CDR3 DNA reads TGTGCCAGCAGCTTAGTAGGTAGCGTTAGCACAGATACGCAGTATTTT. Protein: CASSLVGSVSTDTQYF.

A single count supports this clone. J is TRBJ2-1 and V is TRBV28; TRBD2 is a possible D gene (5 bases). The CDR3 spans 17 residues. CDR1 is MDHEN and CDR2 is SYDVKM in the germline V gene. V was shortened by 5 bases and J by 8 bases, with 25 bases between the two germline ends. The CDR3 sequence: CASSPTGSSLTKDEQFF. For the CDR3, the DNA is TGTGCCAGCAGTCCAACCGGGTCTAGCCTTACCAAGGATGAGCAGTTCTTC. Looking up the rest from reference TRBV28 and TRBJ2-1 gives the full variable domain: DVKVTQSSRYLVKRTGEKVFLECVQDMDHENMFWYRQDPGLGLRLIYFSYDVKMKEKGDIPEGYSVSREKKERFSLILESASTNQTSMYLCASSPTGSSLTKDEQFFGPGTRLTVL.

The chain combines TRBV11-2 with TRBJ2-7; the match to TRBD2 covers 7 bases. Germline CDR1 is SGHAT and CDR2 is FQNNGV. J lost 3 bases, V lost 0 bases, and 5 bases had no gene match. The CDR3 loop spans 15 amino acids. The CDR3 here is CASSLELRGGYEQYF. In nucleotides, the CDR3 is TGTGCCAGCAGCTTAGAGCTGCGCGGGGGCTACGAGCAGTACTTC.

The rearrangement joins TRBV19 to TRBJ2-3; 7 bases map to TRBD1. The CDR3 length is 17 residues. Germline CDR1 is LNHDA and CDR2 is SQIVND (reference sequence). V lost 0 bases, J lost 2 bases, and 8 bases stayed unmatched. The CDR3 DNA reads as TGTGCCAGTAGTATAGATGGGACAGCCATCTCCACAGATACGCAGTATTTT. This sequence encodes CASSIDGTAISTDTQYF.

This chain joins TRBV28 and TRBJ1-2, with unresolved D. Between the trimmed V and J ends, which lost 5 bases and 4 bases, there was a span of 11 bases. The CDR3 spans 13 residues. The germline V gene has CDR1 MDHEN and CDR2 SYDVKM. The CDR3 DNA reads TGTGCCAGCAGTCGGGGTTACAGCTATGGCTACACCTTC. Translated, it gives CASSRGYSYGYTF.

V gene TRBV11-3 combines with J gene TRBJ2-7; D gene uncertain. The germline gives CDR1 SGHNT, CDR2 YENEEA. The CDR3 spans 14 residues. Between the trimmed V and J ends, which lost 5 bases and 0 bases, there was a span of 11 bases. CDR3 DNA sequence: TGTGCCAGCAGCCCGTACTCGAGCTCCTACGAGCAGTACTTC. Translation gives CASSPYSSSYEQYF.

A few counts support this clone. Here the CDR3 reads CATSRDKGADNSAKNIQYF. Written as DNA, the CDR3 is TGTGCCACCAGCAGAGATAAGGGTGCGGATAATAGCGCCAAAAACATTCAGTACTTC. V is TRBV15 and J is TRBJ2-4; unclear D gene. V lost 0 bases and J lost 1, with 19 bases in between. This CDR3 is 19 amino acids long. From germline, CDR1 is LNHNV and CDR2 YYDKDF (reference sequence).

This clone was recorded only once. The chain has TRBV2 and TRBJ2-1, with D perhaps matching TRBD2 (6 bases). Germline V CDR1 and CDR2: SNHLY, FYNNEI. The CDR3 is 13 amino acids. The V gene lost 6 bases and the J gene lost 5 bases, with 11 bases spanning the gap. CDR3 DNA sequence: TGTGCCAGCAGGGACTGGAGGGACAATGAGCAGTTCTTC. It yields the protein CASRDWRDNEQFF.

This clone has just one count. The chain links TRBV30 to TRBJ1-5; D is ambiguous. From germline, CDR1 is GTSNPN and CDR2 SVGIG (reference sequence). The length of the CDR3 is 13 residues. The V end was cut by 2 bases, the J end by 4 bases, with 9 bases between. The CDR3 spells CAWSPRKNQPQHF. The CDR3, as DNA: TGTGCCTGGAGTCCGAGAAAAAATCAGCCCCAGCATTTT.

The chain's CDR3 is CATSENSGSSYEQYF. The DNA of the CDR3 is TGTGCCACCAGTGAAAATAGCGGGAGCTCCTACGAGCAGTACTTC. This sequence joins TRBV24-1 and TRBJ2-7; TRBD2 matches at 9 bases. V was pared by 4 bases and J by 0 bases, with 3 bases of the junction left unmatched. CDR1 is KGHDR and CDR2 is SFDVKD in the germline V gene. The CDR3 has 15 residues.

The chain links TRBV28 to TRBJ1-5; 8 nucleotides agree with TRBD1. Losses at the gene ends were 3 bases for V and 7 bases for J; bases not matched to a gene: 8. The V gene's germline CDR1 is MDHEN and CDR2 SYDVKM. This CDR3 has 15 residues. CDR3 in DNA: TGTGCCAGCAGTTTTAAGCAGGGGGCCCGGCAGCCCCAGCATTTT. Translating it yields CASSFKQGARQPQHF. The entire variable domain, with the rest obtained from reference TRBV28 and TRBJ1-5, is as follows: DVKVTQSSRYLVKRTGEKVFLECVQDMDHENMFWYRQDPGLGLRLIYFSYDVKMKEKGDIPEGYSVSREKKERFSLILESASTNQTSMYLCASSFKQGARQPQHFGDGTRLSIL.

This chain connects TRBV7-3 to TRBJ1-1; D is possibly TRBD1 (6 bases). Germline V lookup: CDR1 SGHTA, CDR2 FQGTGA. The CDR3 spans 13 residues. The V and J ends lost 3 bases and 7 bases respectively, with 12 bases between them. The CDR3 nucleotides read TGTGCCAGCAGCTTTACAGGGCACCTTGAAGCTTTCTTT. Its protein product is CASSFTGHLEAFF.

The chain links TRBV5-1 to TRBJ2-2, with 7 bases matching TRBD2. The CDR3 runs to 15 residues. Per the germline V gene, CDR1 is SGHRS and CDR2 is YFSETQ. The ends lost 0 bases at V and 2 bases at J; junction bases unmatched: 1. The CDR3 loop reads CASSLAGGNTGELFF. DNA of the CDR3: TGCGCCAGCAGCTTGGCGGGGGGAAACACCGGGGAGCTGTTTTTT.

V is TRBV18 and J is TRBJ1-1; D gene ambiguous. Trimming removed 3 bases from V and 3 bases from J, with 8 bases in between. The germline V gene has CDR1 KGHSH and CDR2 LQKENI. This CDR3 has 13 amino acids. The CDR3 is CASSPTRDTEAFF. CDR3 coding DNA: TGTGCCAGCTCACCCACGAGGGACACTGAAGCTTTCTTT.

The chain is built from TRBV28 and TRBJ1-6; weak D call: TRBD1 (6 bases). V dropped 7 bases and J dropped 2 bases, with 15 bases sitting between them. The CDR3 has 16 amino acids. Germline assignment: CDR1 MDHEN and CDR2 SYDVKM. For the CDR3, the DNA is TGTGCCAGCATCCTGAGTGGGGGCACCTATAATTCACCCCTCCACTTT. This sequence encodes CASILSGGTYNSPLHF.

This CDR3 is CASSLPARSGNTIYF. DNA for the CDR3: TGTGCCAGCAGCCTCCCGGCTCGCTCTGGAAACACCATATATTTT. The chain has TRBV3-1 (or the pseudogene TRBV3-2) and TRBJ1-3; D call uncertain. This CDR3 has 15 residues. Germline V CDR1 and CDR2: LGHDT, YNNKEL (reference sequence). V dropped 4 bases and J dropped 0 bases, with 10 bases sitting between them.

This clone came up once. V is TRBV9 and J is TRBJ1-4, with D possibly TRBD1 on 5 matching bases. This CDR3 is 16 amino acids long. CDR1 SGDLS and CDR2 YYNGEE come from the germline V gene. Deletions cut 2 bases from V and 4 bases from J, with 15 bases between. The CDR3: CASSVGDSFFNEKLFF. CDR3 sequence (DNA): TGTGCCAGCAGCGTGGGTGACAGTTTCTTTAATGAAAAACTGTTTTTT. Full variable domain (remainder filled in from reference TRBV9 and TRBJ1-4): DSGVTQTPKHLITATGQRVTLRCSPRSGDLSVYWYQQSLDQGLQFLIQYYNGEERAKGNILERFSAQQFPDLHSELNLSSLELGDSALYFCASSVGDSFFNEKLFFGSGTQLSVL.

This clone was detected once. The J gene is TRBJ2-5, the V gene TRBV5-8, with 7 bases identical to TRBD1. The CDR3 is 13 residues long. Per germline, CDR1 SGHTS and CDR2 YDEGEE. The V segment lost 3 bases and the J segment 4 bases; nucleotides outside the gene matches: 3. The CDR3 DNA is TGTGCCAGCAGCTCTACAGGGGTAGAGACCCAGTACTTC. Translation gives CASSSTGVETQYF.

The chain uses TRBV9 and TRBJ1-1, with 12 positions matching TRBD1. The CDR3 extends over 18 amino acids. Germline V lookup: CDR1 SGDLS, CDR2 YYNGEE. The J segment lost 4 bases and the V segment lost 3 bases, leaving 13 bases of the junction unmatched. CDR3 DNA sequence: TGTGCCAGCAGCGGCCCGGGACAGGGGGCGCATTTGGTCACTGAAGCTTTCTTT. Its translation: CASSGPGQGAHLVTEAFF.

This chain uses TRBV30 with TRBJ1-3; perhaps TRBD1 as D (6 bases). Germline V CDR1 and CDR2: GTSNPN, SVGIG (reference sequence). V was pared by 5 bases and J by 2 bases, with 10 bases between. The CDR3 has 13 residues. Here the CDR3 reads CAWPGAAGNTIYF. CDR3 coding DNA: TGTGCCTGGCCAGGGGCTGCTGGAAACACCATATATTTT.

This clone was detected once. The V call is TRBV18, the J call TRBJ1-5; D gene ambiguous. CDR3 length: 13 residues. V was trimmed by 3 bases and J by 7 bases, leaving 10 bases between them. CDR1 and CDR2 (germline): KGHSH, LQKENI. The CDR3 coding sequence is TGTGCCAGCTCACCCGGGGATAGACAGCCCCAGCATTTT. Encoded protein: CASSPGDRQPQHF.

Remarks on this clone: An end of the junction does not agree with germline; a read error may underlie this. The chain recombines TRBV28 with TRBJ1-2; D ambiguous. Germline lookup yields CDR1 MDHEN and CDR2 SYDVKM. This CDR3 has 16 residues. CDR3 amino acids: CASSLGQVSPFYGYIF. The CDR3 DNA reads as TGTGCCAGCAGTTTAGGGCAGGTTTCGCCCTTCTATGGCTACATCTTC.

The rearrangement joins TRBV7-9 to TRBJ2-7, with D unresolved. The CDR3 consists of 14 residues. Germline values: CDR1 SEHNR, CDR2 FQNEAQ (reference sequence). V was pared by 4 bases and J by 2 bases, with 12 bases between. CDR3 amino acids: CASSSMAVTYEQYF. CDR3 DNA sequence: TGTGCCAGCAGCTCAATGGCGGTAACCTACGAGCAGTACTTC.

The V call is TRBV28, the J call TRBJ1-2; 8 nucleotides match TRBD1. Losses at the gene ends were 2 bases for V and 3 bases for J; bases not matched to a gene: 8. In germline, CDR1 is MDHEN, CDR2 SYDVKM. The CDR3 sequence is 16 residues long. The CDR3 DNA reads as TGTGCCAGCAGTTTAGGGTCCCAGGGGGCGGACTATGGCTACACCTTC. This codes for CASSLGSQGADYGYTF.

A single count supports this clone. The V gene is TRBV6-2 or TRBV6-3, the J gene TRBJ1-4; D gene uncertain. Trimming pared 0 bases from V and 0 bases from J, leaving 8 bases between. The CDR3 is 16 amino acids. Germline V gene sequence: CDR1 MNHEY, CDR2 SVGEGT. The CDR3 loop reads CASSYSTGTTNEKLFF. Written as DNA, the CDR3 is TGTGCCAGCAGTTACTCGACCGGTACAACTAATGAAAAACTGTTTTTT.